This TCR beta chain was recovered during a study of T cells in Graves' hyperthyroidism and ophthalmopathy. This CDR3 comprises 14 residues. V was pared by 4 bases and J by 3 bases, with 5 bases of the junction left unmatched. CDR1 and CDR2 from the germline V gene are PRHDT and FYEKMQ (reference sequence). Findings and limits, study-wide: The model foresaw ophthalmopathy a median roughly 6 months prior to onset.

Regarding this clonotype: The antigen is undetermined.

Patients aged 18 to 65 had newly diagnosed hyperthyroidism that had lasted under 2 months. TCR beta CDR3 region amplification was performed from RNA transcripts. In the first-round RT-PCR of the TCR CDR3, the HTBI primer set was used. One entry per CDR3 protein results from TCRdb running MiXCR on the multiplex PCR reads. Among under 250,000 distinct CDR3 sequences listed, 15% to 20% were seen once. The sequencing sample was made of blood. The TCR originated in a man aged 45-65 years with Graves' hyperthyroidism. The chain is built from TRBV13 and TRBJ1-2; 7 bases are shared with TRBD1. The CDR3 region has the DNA TGTGCCAGCAGCTCGACAGGGTGGGACTATGGCTACACCTTC. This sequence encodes CASSSTGWDYGYTF.